Following are 5 T cell receptor beta chains from one sample sequenced in a study of CD4 T cells in relation to SARS-CoV-2 and coronaviruses. Their specific antigens are unknown. Profiled with immunoSEQ multiplex PCR; TCRdb holds only in-frame clones, not every one. The sample includes 30,000 or so clones, about two thirds of them seen just once. Before the COVID-19 pandemic, during about 2010-2018, CD4+ T cells were taken from unexposed donors. The cells were cultured for 10 days before CD4+ T cells were isolated. Sequenced sample: CD4+ T cells from PBMCs, cultured in vitro. These receptors all stem from a human donor in good health.

J is TRBJ2-6 and V is TRBV5-8; D is ambiguous. This CDR3 has 16 amino acids. The V gene's germline CDR1 is SGHTS and CDR2 YDEGEE. The V gene lost 2 bases and the J gene lost 1 base, with 10 bases spanning the gap. CDR3 residues: CASSLWGRSGANVLTF. CDR3 DNA sequence: TGTGCCAGCAGCTTATGGGGAAGGTCTGGGGCCAACGTCCTGACTTTC.

This clone turned up a few times. The chain has TRBV5-4 and TRBJ2-7, with D possibly TRBD1 on 6 matching bases. CDR3 length equals 14 residues. The germline V and J ends were trimmed by 0 bases and 2 bases, with 9 bases remaining between them. Germline loops: CDR1 SGHNT, CDR2 YYREEE (reference sequence). In nucleotides, the CDR3 is TGTGCCAGCAGCTTGGGGACAGTTACCTACGAGCAGTACTTC. Translation: CASSLGTVTYEQYF. Together with reference TRBV5-4 and TRBJ2-7, the CDR3 gives the full variable domain: ETGVTQSPTHLIKTRGQQVTLRCSSQSGHNTVSWYQQALGQGPQFIFQYYREEENGRGNFPPRFSGLQFPNYSSELNVNALELDDSALYLCASSLGTVTYEQYFGPGTRLTVT.

CDR3 protein: CASSLDRGSTDTQYF. The CDR3 DNA reads TGTGCCAGCAGCCTGGATCGGGGAAGCACAGATACGCAGTATTTT. The rearrangement joins TRBV5-4 to TRBJ2-3, with D perhaps matching TRBD2 (5 bases). Germline values: CDR1 SGHNT, CDR2 YYREEE (reference sequence). The length of the CDR3 is 15 residues. Trimming left V 4 bases short and J 0 bases short, with 12 bases between.

V gene TRBV19 combines with J gene TRBJ2-1; D not resolved. The germline V gene has CDR1 LNHDA and CDR2 SQIVND (reference sequence). There are 15 residues in the CDR3. Trimming took 4 bases from V and 2 from J, leaving 12 bases between them. CDR3 sequence (DNA): TGTGCCAGTAGTAATGCCCAAAGAACCTACAATGAGCAGTTCTTC. This gives the protein CASSNAQRTYNEQFF.

The chain employs TRBV28 and TRBJ2-2; no clear D. This CDR3 has 17 amino acids. V gave up 2 bases and J gave up 7 bases, with 20 bases separating them. From germline, CDR1 is MDHEN and CDR2 SYDVKM. Written as DNA, the CDR3 is TGTGCCAGCAGTTTAAGCCGATCTTGGGGTGGAGTCGGGGAGCTGTTTTTT. Protein: CASSLSRSWGGVGELFF.